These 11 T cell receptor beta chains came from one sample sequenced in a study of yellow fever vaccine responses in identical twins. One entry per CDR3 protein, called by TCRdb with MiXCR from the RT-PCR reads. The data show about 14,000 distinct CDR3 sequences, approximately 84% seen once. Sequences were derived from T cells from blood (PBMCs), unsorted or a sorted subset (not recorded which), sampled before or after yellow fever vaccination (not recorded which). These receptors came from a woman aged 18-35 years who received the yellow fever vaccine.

The CDR3 sequence is CASSWKRGETQYF. For the CDR3, the DNA is TGTGCCAGCAGTTGGAAGAGGGGGGAGACCCAGTACTTC. The chain employs TRBV6-2 or TRBV6-3 and TRBJ2-5; D is possibly TRBD1 (6 bases). The CDR3 spans 13 residues. Looked up from germline, CDR1 is MNHEY and CDR2 is SVGEGT. V lost 4 bases and J lost 5, with 11 bases in between.

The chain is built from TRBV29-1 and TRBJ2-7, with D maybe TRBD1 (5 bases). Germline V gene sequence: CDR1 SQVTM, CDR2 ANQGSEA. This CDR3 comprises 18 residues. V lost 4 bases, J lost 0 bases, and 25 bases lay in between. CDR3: CSVAVGGRIRDSSYEQYF. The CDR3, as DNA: TGCAGCGTTGCCGTCGGCGGCCGCATCAGAGACAGCTCCTACGAGCAGTACTTC.

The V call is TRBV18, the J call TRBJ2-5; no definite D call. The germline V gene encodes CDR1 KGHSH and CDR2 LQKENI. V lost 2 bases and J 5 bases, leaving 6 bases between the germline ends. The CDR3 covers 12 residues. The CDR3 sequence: CASSPGAETQYF. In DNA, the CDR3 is TGTGCCAGCTCACCAGGTGCGGAGACCCAGTACTTC.

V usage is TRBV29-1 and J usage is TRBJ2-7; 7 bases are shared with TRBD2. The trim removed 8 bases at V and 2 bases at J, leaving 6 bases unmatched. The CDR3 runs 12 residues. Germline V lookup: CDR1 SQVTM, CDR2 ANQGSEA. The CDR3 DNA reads TGCAGCCCAGAGCGGGATACCTACGAGCAGTACTTC. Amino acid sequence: CSPERDTYEQYF.

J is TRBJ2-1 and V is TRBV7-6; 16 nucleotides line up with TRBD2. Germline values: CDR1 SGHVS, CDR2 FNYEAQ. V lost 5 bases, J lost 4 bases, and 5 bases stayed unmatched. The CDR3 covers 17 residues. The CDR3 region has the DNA TGTGCCAGCAGCAAGGGACTAGCGGGAGGGGGGTACAATGAGCAGTTCTTC. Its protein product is CASSKGLAGGGYNEQFF. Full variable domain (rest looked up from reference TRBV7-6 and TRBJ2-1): GAGVSQSPRYKVTKRGQDVALRCDPISGHVSLYWYRQALGQGPEFLTYFNYEAQQDKSGLPNDRFSAERPEGSISTLTIQRTEQRDSAMYRCASSKGLAGGGYNEQFFGPGTRLTVL.

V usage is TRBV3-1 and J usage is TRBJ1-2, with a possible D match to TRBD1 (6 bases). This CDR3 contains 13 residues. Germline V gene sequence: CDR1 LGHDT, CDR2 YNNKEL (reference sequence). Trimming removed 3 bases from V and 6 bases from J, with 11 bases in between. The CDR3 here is CASSQHGGDGYTF. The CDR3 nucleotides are TGTGCCAGCAGCCAGCACGGGGGCGATGGCTACACCTTC. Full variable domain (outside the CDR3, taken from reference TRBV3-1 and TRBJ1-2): DTAVSQTPKYLVTQMGNDKSIKCEQNLGHDTMYWYKQDSKKFLKIMFSYNNKELIINETVPNRFSPKSPDKAHLNLHINSLELGDSAVYFCASSQHGGDGYTFGSGTRLTVV.

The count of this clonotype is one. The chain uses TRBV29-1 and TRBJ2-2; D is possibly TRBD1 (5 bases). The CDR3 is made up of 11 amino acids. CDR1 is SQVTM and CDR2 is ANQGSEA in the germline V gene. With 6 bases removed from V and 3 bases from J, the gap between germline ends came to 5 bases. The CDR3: CSVRDTGELFF. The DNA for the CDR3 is TGCAGCGTCAGGGACACCGGGGAGCTGTTTTTT.

Written as DNA, the CDR3 is TGTGCCAGCAGGGTAACCTACGAGCAGTACGTC. Amino acids: CASRVTYEQYV. V usage is TRBV2 and J usage is TRBJ2-7; no clear D gene. CDR3 size: 11 residues. V lost 6 bases and J lost 2, with 5 bases in between. Germline V gives CDR1 SNHLY, CDR2 FYNNEI.

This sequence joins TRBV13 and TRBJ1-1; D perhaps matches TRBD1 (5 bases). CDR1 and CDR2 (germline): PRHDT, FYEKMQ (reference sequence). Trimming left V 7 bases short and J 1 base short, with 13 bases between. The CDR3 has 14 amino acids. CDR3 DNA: TGTGCCAGCAATCGGGGGGTAGGGAACACTGAAGCTTTCTTT. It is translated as CASNRGVGNTEAFF.

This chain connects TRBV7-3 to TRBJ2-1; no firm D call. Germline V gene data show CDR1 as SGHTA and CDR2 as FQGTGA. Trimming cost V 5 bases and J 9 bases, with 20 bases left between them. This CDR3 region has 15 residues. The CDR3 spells CASSPLAVGFGEQFF. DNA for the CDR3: TGTGCCAGCAGCCCCTTGGCGGTAGGGTTTGGTGAGCAGTTCTTC. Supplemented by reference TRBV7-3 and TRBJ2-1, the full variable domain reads GAGVSQTPSNKVTEKGKYVELRCDPISGHTALYWYRQSLGQGPEFLIYFQGTGAADDSGLPNDRFFAVRPEGSVSTLKIQRTERGDSAVYLCASSPLAVGFGEQFFGPGTRLTVL.

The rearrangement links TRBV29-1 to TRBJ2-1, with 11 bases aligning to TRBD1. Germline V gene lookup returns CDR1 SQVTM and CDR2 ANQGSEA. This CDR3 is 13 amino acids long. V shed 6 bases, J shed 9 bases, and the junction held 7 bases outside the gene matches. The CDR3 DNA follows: TGCAGCGTCAGGACAGGGGGCCTTGGTGAGCAGTTCTTC. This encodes CSVRTGGLGEQFF.